This TCR beta chain came from a study of blood T cell repertoires in COVID-19. Study as a whole: Donors in the United States, Italy and Spain gave samples during acute or convalescent COVID-19.

Participants, roughly 18 to 90 years old, spanned fewer than 30 US areas. Participants had their cohort set by participant-reported clinical history. The germline V gene has CDR1 LGHDT and CDR2 YNNKEL (reference sequence). V was clipped by 0 bases and J by 8 bases; unmatched bases: 13. The CDR3 length is 17 residues. Authors' processing steps: Nucleated cell number was recorded as an estimate derived from reference gene primer amplification. Generated by immunoSEQ multiplex PCR, the TCRdb table keeps only in-frame clones and is missing some. V, J and clone size were drawn from that table, and D and trimming were deduced from the DNA. Counted here are roughly 250,000 clones, about 90% occurring once; the ten biggest clones make up roughly 6.3%.

This receptor was identified in a woman in her 30s with acute COVID-19. The chain combines TRBV3-1 (or the pseudogene TRBV3-2) with TRBJ2-7; 10 bases are shared with TRBD2. The specimen was PBMCs or T cells enriched from blood (not recorded which). As DNA, the CDR3 is TGTGCCAGCAGCCAAGAAATTGGCCTAGCGGGGGCGCCCCAGCAGTACTTC. Its translation: CASSQEIGLAGAPQQYF.